One TCR beta chain is described in this entry. Its antigen is still unknown. This entry belongs to a study of CD8+CD57+ T cells in acquired aplastic anemia. Regarding the study as a whole: Statistical testing detected no significant gap in CD8+ Simpson's diversity between patients and controls.

It was genomic DNA that served as the template for profiling TCR beta VDJ and CDR3. TCRdb passed the reads through MiXCR, listing each CDR3 protein once. The table shows roughly 50,000 distinct CDR3 sequences, with about 78% occurring only once. The CDR3 extends over 11 amino acids. Trimming cost V 6 bases and J 7 bases, with 8 bases left between them. The chain has TRBV12-3 or TRBV12-4 and TRBJ2-3; D gene uncertain. Input material: sorted CD4+, CD8+, or CD8+CD57+ T cells (not recorded which) from PBMCs. This clonotype was sampled from a human donor in good health, serving as a control. The CDR3 loop reads CASSPRHTQYF. CDR3 DNA sequence: TGTGCCAGCAGCCCTCGGCATACGCAGTATTTT.